This entry is about one TCR beta chain. Assay used: immunoSEQ multiplex PCR; TCRdb lists only in-frame clones, some missing. Of under 250,000 clones in the sample, 89% were seen once. This record comes from a study of blood T cell repertoires in COVID-19. Study-level background: COVID-19 samples collected from the United States, Italy and Spain covered acute and convalescent phases.

The sample consisted of peripheral blood. The sequence derives from a man aged 60 to 75 who had recovered from COVID-19.

Here the CDR3 DNA reads TGTGCCAGCAGTTCCCGGGAGGGGGGGTTAGGTTCACCCCTCCACTTT. Protein product: CASSSREGGLGSPLHF. The rearrangement joins TRBV6-6 to TRBJ1-6, with a tentative D call TRBD1 (6 bases). The CDR3 is made up of 16 amino acids. The germline V gene encodes CDR1 MNHNY and CDR2 SVGAGI (reference sequence). V gave up 4 bases and J gave up 9 bases, with 19 bases separating them.